Shown below are 10 T cell receptor beta chains from a single sample sequenced in a study of blood T cell repertoires in COVID-19. Method: immunoSEQ multiplex PCR; TCRdb's copy keeps in-frame clones and lacks some. The table records fewer than 120,000 clones, 72% of them present only once. The sequencing input was peripheral blood. The receptors shown here come from a woman aged 60 to 75 with acute or convalescent COVID-19.

This clone was observed a few times. Written as DNA, the CDR3 is TGCAGCGTTGGGGTCGGGACAGGGAATCAGCCCCAGCATTTT. It encodes CSVGVGTGNQPQHF. J is TRBJ1-5 and V is TRBV29-1, with 9 bases fitting TRBD1. The J segment lost 4 bases and the V segment lost 4 bases, leaving 5 bases of the junction unmatched. This CDR3 has 14 residues. Germline lookup yields CDR1 SQVTM and CDR2 ANQGSEA. Variable domain in full (rest from reference TRBV29-1 and TRBJ1-5): SAVISQKPSRDICQRGTSLTIQCQVDSQVTMMFWYRQQPGQSLTLIATANQGSEATYESGFVIDKFPISRPNLTFSTLTVSNMSPEDSSIYLCSVGVGTGNQPQHFGDGTRLSIL.

The chain links TRBV7-8 to TRBJ1-1, with D uncertain. V was shortened by 2 bases and J by 1 base, with 8 bases between the two germline ends. CDR3 length: 14 residues. Germline assignment: CDR1 SGHVS and CDR2 FQNEAQ. The CDR3 region has the DNA TGTGCCAGCAGCTTAAATGCACAGAACACTGAAGCTTTCTTT. Residues: CASSLNAQNTEAFF. The full variable domain, in which reference TRBV7-8 and TRBJ1-1 provide the parts outside the CDR3, is GAGVSQSPRYKVAKRGQDVALRCDPISGHVSLFWYQQALGQGPEFLTYFQNEAQLDKSGLPSDRFFAERPEGSVSTLKIQRTQQEDSAVYLCASSLNAQNTEAFFGQGTRLTVV.

This clone was seen many times. The V gene is TRBV3-1 (or the pseudogene TRBV3-2), the J gene TRBJ2-5; 15 bases are a match to TRBD2. The V gene's germline CDR1 is LGHDT and CDR2 YNNKEL (reference sequence). Germline trimming cut 1 base from V and 3 bases from J; bases unmatched to any gene: 3. The CDR3 spans 17 residues. The CDR3 DNA reads as TGTGCCAGCAGCCAAGGGACTAGCGGGGGGGCAAAAGAGACCCAGTACTTC. This sequence encodes CASSQGTSGGAKETQYF.

This clone was seen a handful of times. The CDR3 DNA is TGTGCCAGCAGCTTGGGACAGGGAACCTCGCCCCAGCATTTT. This sequence encodes CASSLGQGTSPQHF. The genes are TRBV5-6 and TRBJ1-5; 7 positions agree with TRBD1. V lost 0 bases and J lost 9; bases outside the gene matches: 6. The CDR3 has 14 amino acids. CDR1 and CDR2 from the germline V gene are SGHDT and YYEEEE.

V usage is TRBV7-3 and J usage is TRBJ1-5; no firm D call. Germline V gives CDR1 SGHTA, CDR2 FQGTGA. The CDR3 is 13 residues long. V lost 5 bases and J lost 7, with 12 bases in between. CDR3 amino acids: CASSRTREQPQHF. Here the CDR3 DNA reads TGTGCCAGCAGCCGAACCCGGGAGCAGCCCCAGCATTTT.

This clone has only one observation. J is TRBJ2-7 and V is TRBV7-2; 8 bases align to TRBD2. Trimming removed 2 bases from V and 3 bases from J; junction bases left unmatched: 3. Germline CDR1 reads SGHTA; CDR2 reads FQGNSA. The length of the CDR3 is 14 residues. The CDR3 loop is CASSLSGGSYEQYF. Written as DNA, the CDR3 is TGTGCCAGCAGCTTATCGGGGGGGAGCTACGAGCAGTACTTC.

This clone was counted many times. The rearrangement uses TRBV29-1 and TRBJ1-6, with 8 nucleotides matching TRBD1. The CDR3 sequence is 13 residues long. After removal of 6 bases from V and 6 bases from J, the junction contained 4 bases not matched to a gene. Germline V gene lookup returns CDR1 SQVTM and CDR2 ANQGSEA. This CDR3 is CSVRQGSNSPLHF. The CDR3 nucleotides are TGCAGCGTACGACAGGGGAGTAATTCACCCCTCCACTTT.

This chain connects TRBV5-1 to TRBJ1-3; the D gene is possibly TRBD1 (5 bases). CDR3 length: 15 residues. V lost 4 bases and J lost 4, with 15 bases in between. Germline loops: CDR1 SGHRS, CDR2 YFSETQ. CDR3 DNA: TGCGCCAGCAGCAGTTGGCAGGGCGCAGGAAACACCATATATTTT. It translates to CASSSWQGAGNTIYF.

This rearrangement joins TRBV9 to TRBJ2-3; 12 bases line up with TRBD2. The CDR3 runs to 15 residues. V gave up 0 bases and J gave up 9 bases; unmatched junction bases: 5. CDR1 is SGDLS and CDR2 is YYNGEE in the germline V gene. CDR3 protein: CASSVAPSGGATQYF. DNA of the CDR3: TGTGCCAGCAGCGTAGCGCCTAGCGGGGGGGCCACGCAGTATTTT.

The J gene is TRBJ1-3, the V gene TRBV6-6, with D tentatively TRBD1 (5 bases). Trimming cost V 7 bases and J 2 bases, with 9 bases left between them. Per the germline V gene, CDR1 is MNHNY and CDR2 is SVGAGI (reference sequence). The CDR3 totals 13 residues. In DNA, the CDR3 is TGTGCCAGCACGGGGGGTGCTGGAAACACCATATATTTT. It yields the protein CASTGGAGNTIYF.